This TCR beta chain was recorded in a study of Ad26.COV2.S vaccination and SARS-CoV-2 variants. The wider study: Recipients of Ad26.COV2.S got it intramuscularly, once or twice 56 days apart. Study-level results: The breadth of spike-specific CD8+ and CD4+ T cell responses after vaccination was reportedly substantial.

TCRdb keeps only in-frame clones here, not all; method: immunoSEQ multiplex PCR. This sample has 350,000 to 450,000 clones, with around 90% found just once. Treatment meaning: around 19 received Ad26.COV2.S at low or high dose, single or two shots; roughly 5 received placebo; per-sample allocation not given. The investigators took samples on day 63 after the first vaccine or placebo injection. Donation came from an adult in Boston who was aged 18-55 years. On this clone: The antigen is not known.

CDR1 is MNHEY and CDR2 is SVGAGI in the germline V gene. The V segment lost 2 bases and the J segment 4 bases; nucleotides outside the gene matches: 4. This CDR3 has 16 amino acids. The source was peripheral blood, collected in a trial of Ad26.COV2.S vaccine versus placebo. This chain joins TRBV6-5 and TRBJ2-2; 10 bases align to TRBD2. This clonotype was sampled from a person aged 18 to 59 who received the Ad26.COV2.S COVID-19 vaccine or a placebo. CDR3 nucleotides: TGTGCCAGCAGTTACGTCTCTAGCGGGGGCACCGGGGAGCTGTTTTTT. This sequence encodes CASSYVSSGGTGELFF.